This T cell receptor beta chain was sequenced during a study of blood T cell repertoires in COVID-19. For the study at large: The United States, Italy and Spain provided the acute and convalescent COVID-19 samples. The analysed material was cDNA or gDNA that came from T cells, B-cell-depleted T cells, or PBMCs.

Authors' data handling: Counts of nucleated cells, estimated from reference gene primer amplification, were obtained. Clones were read by immunoSEQ multiplex PCR, and TCRdb kept only the in-frame ones, dropping some. The D gene and trimming were derived from the DNA, and the V and J assignments and clone size from that table. The sample carries about 130,000 clones, about four fifths recorded once. This CDR3 spans 14 amino acids. Germline V lookup: CDR1 LNHDA, CDR2 SQIVND (reference sequence). V was clipped by 8 bases and J by 9 bases; unmatched bases: 9. This clone was counted once. The source material was peripheral blood. The source of this sequence is a woman in her sixties or seventies with acute or convalescent COVID-19. This chain links TRBV19 with TRBJ1-6; 8 bases match TRBD1. The CDR3 DNA reads TGTGCCAGTGCAGGGGGCACGATAACTTCACCCCTCCACTTT. Its protein product is CASAGGTITSPLHF.